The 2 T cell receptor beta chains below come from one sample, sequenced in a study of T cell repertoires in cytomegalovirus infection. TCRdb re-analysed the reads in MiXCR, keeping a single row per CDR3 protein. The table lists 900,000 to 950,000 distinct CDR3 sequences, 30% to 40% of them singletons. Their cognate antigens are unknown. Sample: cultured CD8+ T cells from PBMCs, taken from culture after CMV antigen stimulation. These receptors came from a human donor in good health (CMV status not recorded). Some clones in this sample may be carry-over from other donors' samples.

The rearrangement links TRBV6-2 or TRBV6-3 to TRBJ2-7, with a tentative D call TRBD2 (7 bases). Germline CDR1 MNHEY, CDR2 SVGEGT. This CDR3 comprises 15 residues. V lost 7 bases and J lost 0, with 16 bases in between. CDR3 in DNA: TGTGCCAGCACTCCCGGGCGGGGGCTCTCCTACGAGCAGTACGTC. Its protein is CASTPGRGLSYEQYV.

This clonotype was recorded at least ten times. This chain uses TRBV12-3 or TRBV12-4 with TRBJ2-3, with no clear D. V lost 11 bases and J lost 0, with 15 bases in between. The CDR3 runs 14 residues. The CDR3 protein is CAGVGPFSTDTQYF. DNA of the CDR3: TGTGCCGGAGTCGGGCCTTTTAGCACAGATACGCAGTATTTT.